These T cell receptor beta chains were read from a single sample in a study of blood T cell repertoires in COVID-19. Sequenced by immunoSEQ multiplex PCR; TCRdb stores in-frame clones only, minus some. The sample has 350,000 to 500,000 clones, around nine tenths seen once. Input material: PBMCs or T cells enriched from blood (not recorded which). Receptor source: a woman younger than 35 who had been exposed to COVID-19. CDR3s include the opening cysteine and the closing phenylalanine or tryptophan. The D gene is left open where the match is weak. Clone size is stated in some rows and not others, as once, few, many or a class when expanded.

V	length	D	J	size	DNA	CDR3
TRBV5-4	14	-	TRBJ2-5	-	TGTGCCAGCAGCCATACGGGGTACGGAGAGACCCAGTACTTC	CASSHTGYGETQYF
TRBV19	13	-	TRBJ1-6	-	TGTGCCAGTTCGGACAGAGGTAATTCACCCCTCCACTTT	CASSDRGNSPLHF
TRBV6-1	15	TRBD2	TRBJ2-7	-	TGTGCCAGCAGTGAAAGCGGACTAGAGTACTACGAGCAGTACTTC	CASSESGLEYYEQYF
TRBV25-1	13	TRBD1	TRBJ2-5	-	TGTGCCAGCAGTGAATTCGGCAGGGACAGGACTCACTTC	CASSEFGRDRTHF
TRBV19	13	-	TRBJ1-1	-	TGTGCCAGTACCCTGGAGGGGCTTACTGAAGCTTTCTTT	CASTLEGLTEAFF
TRBV19	15	TRBD2	TRBJ2-1	-	TGTGCCAGTAGGCGGGGTATGGGACTAGTCTTTGAGCAGTTCTTC	CASRRGMGLVFEQFF
TRBV29-1	11	-	TRBJ1-2	-	TGCAGCGTTCTCAGGGAGGATGGCTACACCTTC	CSVLREDGYTF
TRBV20-1	11	-	TRBJ2-5	-	TGCAGTGCAGCCCGGGGAGAGACCCAGTACTTC	CSAARGETQYF
TRBV5-1	14	-	TRBJ1-2	-	TGCGCCAGCAGCGCGGCAGGGTTTGACTATGGCTACACCTTC	CASSAAGFDYGYTF
TRBV10-2	13	-	TRBJ2-1	-	TGCGCCAGCAGTGATGGCAGGGGCAATGAGCAGTTCTTC	CASSDGRGNEQFF
TRBV19	15	TRBD1	TRBJ2-1	once	TGTGCCAGTAGGGACAGGGGGCTAGGTTACAATGAGCAGTTCTTC	CASRDRGLGYNEQFF
TRBV4-3	17	TRBD1	TRBJ2-2	few	TGCGCCAGCAGCCAAGGTCCGGCAGGGGGTTTCACCGGGGAGCTGTTTTTT	CASSQGPAGGFTGELFF
TRBV4-1	14	-	TRBJ2-3	-	TGCGCCAGCAGCCAAGATTTCGGGTTAGATACGCAGTATTTT	CASSQDFGLDTQYF
TRBV9	16	TRBD2	TRBJ2-2	-	TGTGCCAGCAGCGTAGCGTTAGCGGGGGCGACCGGGGAGCTGTTTTTT	CASSVALAGATGELFF
TRBV3-1/TRBV3-2	17	-	TRBJ1-2	-	TGTGCCAGCAGCCAATTAAACCGGGGAGAGGAAAACTATGGCTACACCTTC	CASSQLNRGEENYGYTF
TRBV5-1	16	TRBD2	TRBJ2-3	-	TGCGCCAGCAGCTTGGCCCCTAGCGGGGCCACAGATACGCAGTATTTT	CASSLAPSGATDTQYF
TRBV7-2	14	-	TRBJ1-2	-	TGTGCCAGCAGCTTAGAATGGGCAGCCTATGGCTACACCTTC	CASSLEWAAYGYTF
TRBV5-5	15	TRBD1	TRBJ1-2	-	TGTGCCAGCAGCCCGACAGGGAGTCCGCGGTATGGCTACACCTTC	CASSPTGSPRYGYTF
TRBV29-1	17	TRBD1	TRBJ2-6	-	TGCAGCGTCGCGCATCGGGACAGAGACTCTGGGGCCAACGTCCTGACTTTC	CSVAHRDRDSGANVLTF
TRBV7-2	15	-	TRBJ2-3	-	TGTGCCAGCAGCTTAGCGGGCCTAGCAGGAGATACGCAGTATTTT	CASSLAGLAGDTQYF
TRBV6-2/TRBV6-3	15	TRBD2	TRBJ2-7	-	TGTGCCAGCAGTCGAGCTAGCGGCCCCTCCTACGAGCAGTACTTC	CASSRASGPSYEQYF
TRBV6-5	13	TRBD2	TRBJ2-1	-	TGTGCCAGCAGGGGCCTAGCGGGCGGTGAGCAGTTCTTC	CASRGLAGGEQFF